The rows below give T cell receptor beta chains drawn from one sample of a study of shared clonotypes between healthy human individuals. Clones were read by immunoSEQ multiplex PCR, and TCRdb kept only the in-frame ones, dropping some. This sample has more than 2,000,000 clones, with roughly nine tenths found just once. The sample taken for sequencing was naive CD4+ T cells sorted from blood. These receptors came from a man aged 18-30 years in good health. The CDR3 runs from the conserved cysteine through the conserved F or W. The order of the fields is V gene, J gene, CDR3 protein.

v_gene: TRBV28; j_gene: TRBJ2-2; CDR3aa: CASSLYIGSNTGELFF
v_gene: TRBV14; j_gene: TRBJ1-1; CDR3aa: CASSQDPGVGTEAFF
v_gene: TRBV27; j_gene: TRBJ1-2; CDR3aa: CASSSFDRSYGYTF
v_gene: TRBV5-1; j_gene: TRBJ2-1; CDR3aa: CASRSGQLQNEQFF
v_gene: TRBV30; j_gene: TRBJ2-7; CDR3aa: CAWSQWTPRGEQYF
v_gene: TRBV2; j_gene: TRBJ2-7; CDR3aa: CASSEAALAGGPRF
v_gene: TRBV7-2; j_gene: TRBJ1-6; CDR3aa: CASTPGASPLHF
v_gene: TRBV19; j_gene: TRBJ1-3; CDR3aa: CASSIYLSGNTIYF
v_gene: TRBV30; j_gene: TRBJ2-2; CDR3aa: CACREGRTGELFF
v_gene: TRBV4-1; j_gene: TRBJ1-3; CDR3aa: CASSQDNSVSGNTIYF
v_gene: TRBV4-1; j_gene: TRBJ2-7; CDR3aa: CASSQVQVTGSYEQYF